This T cell receptor beta chain was sequenced in a study of vaccination effects on CD4 cells after COVID-19. Here immunoSEQ multiplex PCR was the method, and the copy in TCRdb shows in-frame clones only, minus some. The sample shows some 30,000 clones, 80% to 85% of them seen only once. There are 14 residues in the CDR3. Looked up from germline, CDR1 is SGHRS and CDR2 is YFSETQ. V lost 4 bases and J lost 3; bases outside the gene matches: 5. In the ViraFEST assay, antigen-specific CD4+ clonotypes were identified by expansion after peptide-pool stimulation. At the end of about 10 days of culture, CD4+ T cells were isolated. Every participant took two doses of the BNT162b2 or mRNA-1273 vaccine. Recipients of the vaccine had no prior SARS-CoV-2 infection and negative nucleocapsid antibodies. As concerns this clone: What it binds is not known.

The specimen comprised CD4+ T cells from PBMCs cultured with SARS-CoV-2 spike peptides, sampled after COVID-19 vaccination. The chain uses TRBV5-1 and TRBJ2-7, with 9 nucleotides matching TRBD1. The source is a human donor who received a COVID-19 vaccine. Some clones in this sample may be carry-over from other donors' samples. The CDR3 DNA reads TGCGCCAGCAGCCAGGGACAGGGAGTCTACGAGCAGTACGTC. This translates into CASSQGQGVYEQYV.